This TCR beta chain was retrieved from a study of T cell responses to AZD1222 COVID-19 vaccine (dated by TCRdb to the early 2020s). The study in broad terms: AZD1222 recipients given second doses at about 4 weeks or at about 12 weeks were pooled, since spike-specific TCR depth and breadth were not found to differ between the two schedules. TCR sequencing was performed for over 230 trial participants, of whom around 210 were given two doses of AZD1222 and 26 were given two doses of MenACWY control vaccine. Trial participants were enrolled by age into subgroups of 18-55, 56-69 and 70-plus years, and roughly 150, 30 and 60 TCR-sequenced participants, respectively, were included in these subgroups.

Points on this clone: The antigen this receptor binds is unknown. One base away there is no much larger clone; base qualities are not given.

Findings and caveats that apply to the study as a whole: The 56-69-year group was small, and its depth increase did not reach significance, likely because of low power. Conclusions about previously exposed vaccinees are limited, since just five to seven AZD1222 recipients were seropositive for SARS-CoV-2 at baseline. Reportedly, almost half of the unique spike-specific TCRs recognized epitopes lying outside the regions that are mutated in the B.1.351 and B.1.1.7 variants. Vaccine-associated CD4 TCRs spanned the whole spike protein, with dominant responses in regions 160-218 and 743-854. Participants were mostly white British, with more females than males. The authors suggested clonal diversity may have been underestimated. Spike-specific TCR breadth and depth rose significantly after two AZD1222 doses compared with day 0 and with MenACWY recipients. Because no day 14 peak-response samples were available, repertoires were characterized only after the peak T cell response.

The CDR3 regions of human TCRbeta chains were subjected to immunosequencing. In the original analysis: TCRs in the repertoires were compared against a reference library of SARS-CoV-2-specific TCRs that had been generated with the MIRA antigen-specificity platform. Breadth was defined as the fraction of unique TCRs that were SARS-CoV-2-associated, and depth was defined as the fraction of total T cells that were SARS-CoV-2-associated. Each spike-specific TCR was assigned to its reactive spike region and to a CD4 or CD8 class using the MIRA data. Log10-transformed breadth and depth values were compared by one-way ANOVA with Sidak's multiple comparisons tests. Imported from immuneACCESS, the table was reduced by TCRdb to in-frame sequences with V and J called. These copies leave out some clones; in studies compared against another copy, an unresolved V gene accounts for under half, and the cause of the remainder is not known. V and J calls and clone size are those listed in that table; D and trimming were worked out from the DNA. The sample table shows more than 75,000 clones, and approximately 87% are seen once. About 28% of the sample lies in the top ten.

The CDR3, from cysteine to phenylalanine, totals 18 residues. Left in the record is the CDR3 DNA by itself, 54 bases read in frame from the first base. The junction shows trimming of 5 bases on V and 0 bases on J, plus 20 bases between the germline ends. The germline V gene (reference sequence) yields SEHNR for CDR1 and FQNEAQ for CDR2. According to the study, the label for this sample's time point signals: baseline before first vaccination. Vaccinee samples came from UK trials COV001 and COV002, including a single-blind randomized controlled phase 2/3 trial of AZD1222 (ChAdOx1 nCoV-19) in healthy adults. For TCRbeta chain sequencing, PBMC samples from trial participants were taken at day 0 and at day 28 after the second dose.

Material: peripheral blood, obtained on day 0 of AZD1222 vaccination. The chain was built from TRBV7-9 and TRBJ1-3; a confident D gene designation cannot be given. This sequence originates from an adult in good health. At the DNA level, the sequence is TGTGCCAGCAGCCCAAACCCCGGGCAGACCCTCTCTGGAAACACCATATATTTT. This codes for CASSPNPGQTLSGNTIYF.